This TCR beta chain was found in a study of PD-1 blockade in classical Hodgkin lymphoma. This CDR3 has 12 residues. Germline lookup yields CDR1 SQVTM and CDR2 ANQGSEA. The V gene lost 5 bases and the J gene lost 7 bases, with 11 bases spanning the gap. Concerning this clone: The antigen remains undetermined.

This sample's time point: newly diagnosed, previously untreated cHL patient sample. PBMCs representing newly diagnosed, untreated classical Hodgkin lymphoma functioned as the comparison. General observations from the study: At baseline, newly diagnosed patients reportedly showed less TCR diversity than healthy donors. Causes of the repertoire differences remain undefined, possibly disease activity or prior therapy.

The method was immunoSEQ multiplex PCR; TCRdb's version includes in-frame clones alone and lacks a portion of them. The data contain roughly 32,000 clones, roughly 92% of them seen just once; the ten biggest clones take up roughly 2%. This receptor was identified in a human donor with classical Hodgkin lymphoma. Input material: peripheral blood mononuclear cells (PBMCs). The J gene is TRBJ1-4, the V gene TRBV29-1; D remains unclear. The DNA for the CDR3 is TGCAGCGTTCAAAGAGGTACTGAAAAACTGTTTTTT. Translated, it gives CSVQRGTEKLFF.